The present entry profiles one T cell receptor beta chain with its context. Its target is not known. At one of its ends the junction is not consistent with the germline gene, which may arise from a read error. This CDR3 has 14 amino acids. Germline V CDR1 and CDR2: DFQATT, SNEGSKA (reference sequence). These data belong to a study of T cells in Graves' hyperthyroidism and ophthalmopathy. Findings of the study overall: Most thyroid clonotypes with frequency above 0.001 were detected in blood.

TCR beta CDR3 region amplification was performed from RNA transcripts. HTBI primers were the set used in a first-round RT-PCR of the TCR CDR3. TCRdb itself ran the multiplex PCR reads through MiXCR, one entry per CDR3 protein. The table has around 540,000 distinct CDR3 sequences, around 45% seen once; the top ten hold 8.2%. Hyperthyroidism patients were newly diagnosed, had disease duration under 2 months, and were aged 18 to 65 years. The V and J genes are TRBV20-1 and TRBJ1-1; D perhaps matches TRBD1 (5 bases). Specimen: peripheral blood or thyroid tissue (not recorded which). This receptor was taken from a young woman with Graves' hyperthyroidism. CDR3 residues: CSGAGRRWNTESFF. CDR3 bases: TGCAGTGGTGCAGGGAGGCGGTGGAACACTGAATCTTTCTTT.